The 31 T cell receptor beta chains in this list originate from one sample, sequenced in a study of T cell responses to AZD1222 COVID-19 vaccine. Clones were read by immunoSEQ multiplex PCR, and TCRdb kept only the in-frame ones, dropping some. The data hold about 150,000 clones, with just under 95% observed a single time. The sequencing here drew on peripheral blood, taken 28 days after the second AZD1222 dose. These receptors all stem from an adult who received the AZD1222 COVID-19 vaccine.

To note about this clone: Because the CDR3's place on the DNA is in doubt, the DNA is left out and the CDR3 is given as listed by TCRdb. V usage is TRBV28 and J usage is TRBJ2-3; TRBD2 reflects the table's D call only, with no check against the DNA. Germline-derived CDR1 and CDR2 are MDHEN and SYDVKM. The length of the CDR3 is 15 amino acids, counting both ends. CDR3 amino acids: CASSSSTSGRGTQYF.

This sequence joins TRBV11-3 and TRBJ1-1, with unresolved D. Germline V gives CDR1 SGHNT, CDR2 YENEEA. V was shortened by 5 bases and J by 5 bases, with 12 bases between the two germline ends. The length of the CDR3 is 13 residues. The CDR3 coding sequence is TGTGCCAGCAGCCGGGAGAGTAGTACTGAAGCTTTCTTT. Translated: CASSRESSTEAFF.

This CDR3 is CASSPVGSSYNEQFF. DNA for the CDR3: TGTGCCAGCTCACCAGTGGGGAGCTCCTACAATGAGCAGTTCTTC. The V call is TRBV18, the J call TRBJ2-1, with a possible D match to TRBD2 (5 bases). CDR1 is KGHSH, CDR2 LQKENI, per germline. Trimming pared 2 bases from V and 0 bases from J, leaving 8 bases between. The CDR3 totals 15 residues. Supplemented by reference TRBV18 and TRBJ2-1, the full variable domain reads NAGVMQNPRHLVRRRGQEARLRCSPMKGHSHVYWYRQLPEEGLKFMVYLQKENIIDESGMPKERFSAEFPKEGPSILRIQQVVRGDSAAYFCASSPVGSSYNEQFFGPGTRLTVL.

The rearrangement joins TRBV6-5 to TRBJ2-1; D unclear. V dropped 6 bases and J dropped 8 bases, with 14 bases sitting between them. In germline, CDR1 is MNHEY, CDR2 SVGAGI. The CDR3 totals 13 residues. In DNA, the CDR3 is TGTGCCAGCAGATCCCTTAATGAATATGAGCAGTTCTTC. This codes for CASRSLNEYEQFF.

This chain joins TRBV12-3 or TRBV12-4 and TRBJ1-6; the D is unclear. The length of the CDR3 is 13 residues. Trimming left V 5 bases short and J 7 bases short, with 9 bases between. The CDR3 DNA is TGTGCCAGCAGTCCCCGACTCAATTCACCCCTCCACTTT. It codes for CASSPRLNSPLHF.

CDR3 bases: TGTGCCAGCAGCGTAGGGCCTCAAGAGACCCAGTACTTC. It is translated as CASSVGPQETQYF. V is TRBV9 and J is TRBJ2-5; D unresolved. Trimming removed 0 bases at V and 2 bases at J, with 5 bases between. Germline V gives CDR1 SGDLS, CDR2 YYNGEE. This CDR3 has 13 amino acids.

The chain has TRBV6-2 or TRBV6-3 and TRBJ2-1; D may correspond to TRBD1 or TRBD2 (6 bases each). V was trimmed by 5 bases and J by 5 bases, leaving 16 bases between them. CDR1 MNHEY and CDR2 SVGEGT come from the germline V gene. The CDR3 loop spans 15 amino acids. This chain's CDR3 is CASSPGGRGNNEQFF. CDR3 nucleotides: TGTGCCAGCAGTCCCGGGGGCCGAGGAAACAATGAGCAGTTCTTC.

In nucleotides, the CDR3 is TGTGCCAGCAGCCTAAAGCAAGGGGATGCTGGAAACACCATATATTTT. Its translation is CASSLKQGDAGNTIYF. V is TRBV3-1 (or the pseudogene TRBV3-2) and J is TRBJ1-3, with D possibly matching TRBD1 (5 bases). V was trimmed by 4 bases and J by 2 bases, leaving 15 bases between them. The CDR3 spans 16 residues. Germline V lookup: CDR1 LGHDT, CDR2 YNNKEL (reference sequence).

This clone was seen a few times. V and J are TRBV6-6 and TRBJ1-1; possibly TRBD1 for D (5 bases). Germline CDR1 and CDR2: MNHNY and SVGAGI (reference sequence). Deletions cut 2 bases from V and 4 bases from J, with 14 bases between. The CDR3 is 15 residues long. CDR3 sequence (DNA): TGTGCCAGCAGTTACACTACAGGCTTCGGCACTGAAGCTTTCTTT. Protein product: CASSYTTGFGTEAFF.

This clone was observed a handful of times. This sequence joins TRBV6-1 and TRBJ1-1; D may be TRBD1 (5 bases). V gave up 2 bases and J gave up 5 bases, with 15 bases separating them. This CDR3 contains 15 residues. The germline CDR1 and CDR2 sequences are MNHNS and SASEGT. The CDR3 DNA reads TGTGCCAGCAGTGAATTCCTCGGGGCGGGAACTGAAGCTTTCTTT. Translating gives CASSEFLGAGTEAFF.

The chain has TRBV6-2 or TRBV6-3 and TRBJ1-1; TRBD1 might be the D (5 bases). The CDR3 covers 13 residues. With 2 bases removed from V and 5 bases from J, the gap between germline ends came to 9 bases. Germline CDR1 reads MNHEY; CDR2 reads SVGEGT. The CDR3 DNA is TGTGCCAGCAGTTACGAGAGGGGTACTGAAGCTTTCTTT. Translating gives CASSYERGTEAFF.

The rearrangement joins TRBV24-1 to TRBJ1-2; D possibly corresponds to TRBD1 (5 bases). The V gene lost 5 bases and the J gene lost 3 bases, with 6 bases spanning the gap. The CDR3 covers 12 residues. Germline V gene data show CDR1 as KGHDR and CDR2 as SFDVKD. CDR3 protein: CATSAGYYGYTF. CDR3 sequence (DNA): TGTGCCACCAGTGCAGGGTACTATGGCTACACCTTC.

This chain links TRBV7-9 with TRBJ2-5; the D is unclear. The germline V and J ends were trimmed by 3 bases and 3 bases, with 5 bases remaining between them. Germline values: CDR1 SEHNR, CDR2 FQNEAQ (reference sequence). The CDR3 is 12 amino acids. The CDR3: CASSFSKETQYF. The CDR3 nucleotides are TGTGCCAGCAGCTTTAGTAAAGAGACCCAGTACTTC.

The chain is built from TRBV27 and TRBJ1-1, with D maybe TRBD1 (5 bases). V dropped 3 bases and J dropped 4 bases, with 12 bases sitting between them. CDR1 and CDR2 (germline): MNHEY, SMNVEV (reference sequence). The CDR3 length is 14 residues. The CDR3 coding sequence is TGTGCCAGCAGTTTTCGTTTGGGGGGCACTGAAGCTTTCTTT. It encodes CASSFRLGGTEAFF.

The chain combines TRBV5-1 with TRBJ1-4; D unclear. This CDR3 has 13 residues. In germline, CDR1 is SGHRS, CDR2 YFSETQ. The germline V and J ends were trimmed by 2 bases and 8 bases, with 10 bases remaining between them. CDR3 loop: CASSLSNTEKLFF. The CDR3 bases are TGCGCCAGCAGCTTATCCAATACCGAAAAACTGTTTTTT.

V is TRBV27 and J is TRBJ1-2; 10 bases line up with TRBD1. There are 15 residues in the CDR3. The V segment lost 4 bases and the J segment 6 bases; nucleotides outside the gene matches: 8. Germline assignment: CDR1 MNHEY and CDR2 SMNVEV (reference sequence). CDR3 amino acids: CASSWDRGRRDGYTF. The CDR3 nucleotides are TGTGCCAGCAGTTGGGACAGGGGAAGAAGGGATGGCTACACCTTC.

V is TRBV20-1 and J is TRBJ1-1, with a tentative D call TRBD1 (5 bases). The germline V gene encodes CDR1 DFQATT and CDR2 SNEGSKA (reference sequence). CDR3 size: 11 residues. V was trimmed by 6 bases and J by 3 bases, leaving 8 bases between them. The CDR3 nucleotides read TGCAGTGCCTGGGGCCACACTGAAGCTTTCTTT. Amino acids: CSAWGHTEAFF.

This clone was picked up one time. The CDR3 DNA sequence: TGTGCCAGCAGCTCAGAGAGACCGGGACAGGGGTCCTACGAGCAGTACTTC. It is translated as CASSSERPGQGSYEQYF. The V and J genes are TRBV7-6 and TRBJ2-7; 10 bases align to TRBD1. The CDR3 totals 17 residues. V lost 4 bases, J lost 1 base, and 10 bases stayed unmatched. Germline values: CDR1 SGHVS, CDR2 FNYEAQ.

The chain recombines TRBV19 with TRBJ1-5; D not certain. The CDR3 is 13 amino acids. Trimming took off 5 bases at V and 0 bases at J, with 5 bases between the two ends. Germline loops: CDR1 LNHDA, CDR2 SQIVND (reference sequence). CDR3 nucleotides: TGTGCCAGTAGTTTTGGTAGCAATCAGCCCCAGCATTTT. Its protein is CASSFGSNQPQHF.

The chain links TRBV12-3 or TRBV12-4 to TRBJ1-3; D is uncertain. This CDR3 region has 12 residues. The V end lost 7 bases, the J end lost 4 bases, and 8 bases lay between the germline ends. The CDR3: CASKLAGNTIYF. The CDR3 coding sequence is TGTGCCAGCAAATTAGCAGGAAACACCATATATTTT.

The genes are TRBV5-1 and TRBJ2-2; D not certain. CDR3 length: 12 residues. In germline, CDR1 is SGHRS, CDR2 YFSETQ. Trimming stripped 4 bases from V and 5 bases from J, with 6 bases between. CDR3 nucleotides: TGCGCCAGCAGCCGACCGACCGGGGAGCTGTTTTTT. This gives the protein CASSRPTGELFF.

This chain uses TRBV25-1 with TRBJ1-3; D perhaps matches TRBD1 (6 bases). Germline loops: CDR1 MGHDK, CDR2 SYGVNS. This CDR3 is built from 15 residues. The V gene lost 4 bases and the J gene lost 4 bases, with 14 bases spanning the gap. The CDR3 nucleotides read TGTGCCAGCAGTGGGGATACAGGGTACGGAAACACCATATATTTT. It encodes CASSGDTGYGNTIYF.

The chain recombines TRBV21-1 with TRBJ2-3; TRBD2, the table's D call, lacks a check against the DNA. TRBV21-1 is a pseudogene locus. The CDR3 sequence is 12 residues long. As DNA, the CDR3 is TGTGCCCACAAAAGGGGGGGCTACGTGCAGTATTTT. This sequence encodes CAHKRGGYVQYF.

This clone was seen only once. V usage is TRBV5-6 and J usage is TRBJ1-2; 9 bases match TRBD1. Losses at the gene ends were 0 bases for V and 3 bases for J; bases not matched to a gene: 6. The germline gives CDR1 SGHDT, CDR2 YYEEEE. This CDR3 has 16 amino acids. The CDR3 here is CASSLARDRVDYGYTF. In DNA form, the CDR3 reads TGTGCCAGCAGCTTGGCCCGGGACAGGGTGGACTATGGCTACACCTTC.

V usage is TRBV4-1 and J usage is TRBJ2-5, with 11 bases lining up with TRBD1. The V gene's germline CDR1 is MGHRA and CDR2 YSYEKL. The trim removed 3 bases at V and 7 bases at J, leaving 7 bases unmatched. The CDR3 totals 15 residues. CDR3 residues: CASSHRTGGDGTQYF. The CDR3 nucleotides are TGCGCCAGCAGCCACCGGACAGGGGGCGATGGGACCCAGTACTTC.

The chain employs TRBV12-3 or TRBV12-4 and TRBJ2-3, with no clear D. The CDR3 totals 12 residues. V was pared by 5 bases and J by 7 bases, with 10 bases between. The CDR3 here is CASSVRGYTQYF. The CDR3 DNA sequence: TGTGCCAGCAGTGTTAGAGGTTATACGCAGTATTTT.

The chain joins TRBV5-1 to TRBJ1-5; D may be TRBD1 (6 bases). V was clipped by 5 bases and J by 5 bases, with 32 bases between them. From germline, CDR1 is SGHRS and CDR2 YFSETQ. The length of the CDR3 is 20 residues. For the CDR3, the DNA is TGCGCCAGCAGGGTGGGACCTATCAGGGGAAGGTTTATATACGATCAGCCCCAGCATTTT. Amino acid sequence: CASRVGPIRGRFIYDQPQHF.

This sequence joins TRBV19 and TRBJ2-3; TRBD2 aligns across 8 bases. The length of the CDR3 is 11 residues. CDR1 and CDR2 from the germline V gene are LNHDA and SQIVND (reference sequence). V lost 6 bases, J lost 10 bases, and 3 bases stayed unmatched. CDR3 sequence: CASSQLAAQYF. The CDR3 DNA reads as TGTGCCAGTAGCCAACTAGCGGCGCAGTATTTT.

CDR3 sequence reads: CASSLLRGTHTYGYTF. Written as DNA, the CDR3 is TGTGCCAGCAGCTTGTTAAGGGGGACACATACATATGGCTACACCTTC. This chain links TRBV5-8 with TRBJ1-2; possibly TRBD1 for D (6 bases). Germline V gene data show CDR1 as SGHTS and CDR2 as YDEGEE. V lost 1 base to trimming and J lost 5 bases, with 18 bases between them. CDR3 length equals 16 residues.

CDR3 DNA sequence: TGTGCTAGTGGTTTCATCGTCTCTGAAGCTTTCTTT. It yields the protein CASGFIVSEAFF. The rearrangement links TRBV12-5 to TRBJ1-1; unclear D gene. V gave up 3 bases and J gave up 6 bases, with 8 bases separating them. CDR3 length: 12 amino acids. The V gene's germline CDR1 is LGHNT and CDR2 FRNRAP.

This clone was seen a single time. The rearrangement links TRBV12-5 to TRBJ1-6; no firm D call. CDR1 is LGHNT, CDR2 FRNRAP, per germline. V shed 1 base and J shed 8 bases, with 6 bases lying between them. The length of the CDR3 is 13 residues. The CDR3 nucleotides are TGTGCTAGTGGTTTGGCCATATATTCACCCCTCCACTTT. This translates into CASGLAIYSPLHF.